The entry that follows covers one T cell receptor (beta chain) sequence. Its specificity is unknown. While the first cohort had 650 to 850 subjects, the donors belonged to the separate validation cohort of over a hundred subjects. Produced via immunoSEQ multiplex PCR; TCRdb's table is partial and in-frame only. Counted here are around 150,000 clones, nearly 90% occurring once; the ten biggest clones make up 4% to 4.5%. This sample stems from a study of cytomegalovirus exposure and HLA in healthy donors. Findings of the study overall: In a later analysis, first-cohort TCR clusters were found to tend to co-occur in the 120 or so validation repertoires. It was 150 or so TCR beta chains that were listed as cytomegalovirus-associated.

J lost 8 bases, V lost 7 bases, and 12 bases had no gene match. Germline lookup yields CDR1 LNHDA and CDR2 SQIVND (reference sequence). CDR3 size: 14 residues. Sequenced input: PBMCs. The receptor was derived from a man younger than 35 in good health and CMV-seropositive. V gene TRBV19 combines with J gene TRBJ1-2; 8 bases align to TRBD1. The CDR3 bases are TGTGCCAGTACCCCTCCGGGACAGGCGGGCGGCTACACCTTC. Translated: CASTPPGQAGGYTF.